What follows describes a single T cell receptor (beta chain). This specimen comes from a study of cytotoxic CD8 clonotypes in ibrutinib-treated CLL. Across the study: The patients comprised some twelve relapsed/refractory and 15 treatment-naive cases, under 18 IGHV unmutated.

Clones were sequenced by immunoSEQ multiplex PCR, and TCRdb holds only the in-frame ones, with some missing. In the table there are over 70,000 clones, 86% of which are singletons. V dropped 0 bases and J dropped 2; count of bases not matched to a gene: 13. The length of the CDR3 is 19 residues. The germline V gene encodes CDR1 MGHRA and CDR2 YSYEKL. This chain links TRBV4-1 with TRBJ2-7, with 10 bases identical to TRBD2. Sequences were derived from PBMCs, sampled before ibrutinib treatment. This TCR came from a human donor with chronic lymphocytic leukemia. This CDR3 reads CASSQEGTQTSGWTYEQYF. CDR3 coding DNA: TGCGCCAGCAGCCAAGAGGGGACACAGACTAGCGGGTGGACCTACGAGCAGTACTTC.